The 2 T cell receptor beta chains listed next were all sequenced from one sample in a study of blood T cell repertoires in COVID-19. TCRdb keeps only in-frame clones here, not all; method: immunoSEQ multiplex PCR. The profile shows around 440,000 clones, more than 70% of them singletons. Sequenced input: peripheral blood. Receptors were obtained from a woman aged 50 to 60 with COVID-19, enrolled during active disease.

This chain uses TRBV6-5 with TRBJ2-7; 9 positions agree with TRBD2. Looked up from germline, CDR1 is MNHEY and CDR2 is SVGAGI. J gave up 0 bases and V 0 bases, and 3 bases lay outside the gene matches. The CDR3 covers 16 residues. This CDR3 is CASSYSRGGSSYEQYF. CDR3 bases: TGTGCCAGCAGTTACTCGCGGGGGGGTAGCTCCTACGAGCAGTACTTC.

This clone has just one count. The V gene is TRBV5-1, the J gene TRBJ2-1, with TRBD2 as a possible D gene (5 bases). The germline V and J ends were trimmed by 0 bases and 1 base, with 11 bases remaining between them. The germline V gene has CDR1 SGHRS and CDR2 YFSETQ. CDR3 size: 16 residues. The CDR3 nucleotides are TGCGCCAGCAGCTTGGACGGGGAAGGGTCCTACAATGAGCAGTTCTTC. It translates to CASSLDGEGSYNEQFF.